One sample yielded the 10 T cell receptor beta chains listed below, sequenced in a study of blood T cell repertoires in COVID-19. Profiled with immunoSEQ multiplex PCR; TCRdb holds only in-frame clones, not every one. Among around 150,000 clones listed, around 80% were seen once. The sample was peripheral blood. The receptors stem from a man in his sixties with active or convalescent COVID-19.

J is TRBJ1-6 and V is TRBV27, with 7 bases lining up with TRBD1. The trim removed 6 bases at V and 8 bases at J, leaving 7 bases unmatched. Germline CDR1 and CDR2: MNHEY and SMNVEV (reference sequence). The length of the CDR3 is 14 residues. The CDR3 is CASRLVTGYSPLHF. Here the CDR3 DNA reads TGTGCCAGCAGGCTCGTGACAGGGTATTCACCCCTCCACTTT.

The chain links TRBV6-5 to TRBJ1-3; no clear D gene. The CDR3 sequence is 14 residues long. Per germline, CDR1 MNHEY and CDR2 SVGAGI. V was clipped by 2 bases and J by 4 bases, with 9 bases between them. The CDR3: CASSYGEGGNTIYF. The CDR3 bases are TGTGCCAGCAGTTACGGCGAGGGCGGAAACACCATATATTTT.

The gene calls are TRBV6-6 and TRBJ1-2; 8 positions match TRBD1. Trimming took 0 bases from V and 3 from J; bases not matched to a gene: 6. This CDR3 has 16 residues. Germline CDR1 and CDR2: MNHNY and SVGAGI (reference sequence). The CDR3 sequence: CASSYSNRGGDYGYTF. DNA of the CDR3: TGTGCCAGCAGTTACTCGAACAGGGGGGGCGACTATGGCTACACCTTC.

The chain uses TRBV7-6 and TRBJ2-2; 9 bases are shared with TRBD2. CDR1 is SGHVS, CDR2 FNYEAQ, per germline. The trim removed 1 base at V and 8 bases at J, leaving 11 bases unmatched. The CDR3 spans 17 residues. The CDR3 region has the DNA TGTGCCAGCAGCTTAGGGGCTAGCGGGAATAGCCCGGGGGAGCTGTTTTTT. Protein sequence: CASSLGASGNSPGELFF.

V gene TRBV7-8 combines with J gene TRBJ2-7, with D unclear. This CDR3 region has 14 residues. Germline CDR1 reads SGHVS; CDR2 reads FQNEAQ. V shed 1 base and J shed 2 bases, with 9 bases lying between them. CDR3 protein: CASSLGRLTYEQYF. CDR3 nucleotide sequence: TGTGCCAGCAGCTTAGGCAGGTTGACCTACGAGCAGTACTTC.

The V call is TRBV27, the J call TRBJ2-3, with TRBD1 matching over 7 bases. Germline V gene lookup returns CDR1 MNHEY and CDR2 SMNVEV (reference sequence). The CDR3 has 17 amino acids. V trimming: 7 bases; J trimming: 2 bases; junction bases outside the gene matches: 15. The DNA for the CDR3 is TGTGCCAGCACCTTTCAGGCACAGGGGCACGCCACAGATACGCAGTATTTT. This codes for CASTFQAQGHATDTQYF.

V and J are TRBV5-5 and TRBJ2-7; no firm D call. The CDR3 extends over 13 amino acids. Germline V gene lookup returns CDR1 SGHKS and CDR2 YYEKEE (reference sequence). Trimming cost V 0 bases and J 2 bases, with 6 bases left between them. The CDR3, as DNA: TGTGCCAGCAGCTTGGACAGCACCTACGAGCAGTACTTC. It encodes CASSLDSTYEQYF.

The CDR3 protein is CASSPGGGSGANVLTF. DNA for the CDR3: TGTGCCAGCAGCCCCGGGGGGGGCTCTGGGGCCAACGTCCTGACTTTC. The rearrangement links TRBV28 to TRBJ2-6; 8 nucleotides line up with TRBD2. With 6 bases clipped from V and 0 bases from J, the junction kept 4 bases outside the gene matches. The germline V gene encodes CDR1 MDHEN and CDR2 SYDVKM. The CDR3 totals 16 residues.

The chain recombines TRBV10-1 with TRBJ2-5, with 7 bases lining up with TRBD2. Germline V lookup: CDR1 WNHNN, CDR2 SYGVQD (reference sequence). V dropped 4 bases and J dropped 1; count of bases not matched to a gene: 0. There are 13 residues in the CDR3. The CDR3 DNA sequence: TGCGCCAGCAGTGCTAGCGGCCAAGAGACCCAGTACTTC. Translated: CASSASGQETQYF.

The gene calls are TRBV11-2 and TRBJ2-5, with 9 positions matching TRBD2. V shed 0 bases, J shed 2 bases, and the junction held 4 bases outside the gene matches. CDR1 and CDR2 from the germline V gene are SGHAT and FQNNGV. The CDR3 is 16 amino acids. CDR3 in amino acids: CASSLDQRGEQETQYF. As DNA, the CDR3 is TGTGCCAGCAGCTTAGACCAGCGGGGGGAACAAGAGACCCAGTACTTC.